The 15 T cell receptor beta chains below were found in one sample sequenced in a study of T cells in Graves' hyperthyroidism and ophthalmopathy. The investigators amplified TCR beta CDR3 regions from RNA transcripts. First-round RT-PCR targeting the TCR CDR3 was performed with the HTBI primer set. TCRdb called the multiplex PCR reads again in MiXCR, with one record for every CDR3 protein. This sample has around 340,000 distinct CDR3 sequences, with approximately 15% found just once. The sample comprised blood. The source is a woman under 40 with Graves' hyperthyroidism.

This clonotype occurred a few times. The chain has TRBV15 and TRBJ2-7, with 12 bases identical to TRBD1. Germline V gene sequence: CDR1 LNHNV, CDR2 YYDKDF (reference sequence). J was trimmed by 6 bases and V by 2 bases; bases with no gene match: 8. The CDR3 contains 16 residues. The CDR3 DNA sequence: TGTGCCACCAGCAGATTGCCGGGACAGGGGGCCGCCGAGCAGTACTTC. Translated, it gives CATSRLPGQGAAEQYF.

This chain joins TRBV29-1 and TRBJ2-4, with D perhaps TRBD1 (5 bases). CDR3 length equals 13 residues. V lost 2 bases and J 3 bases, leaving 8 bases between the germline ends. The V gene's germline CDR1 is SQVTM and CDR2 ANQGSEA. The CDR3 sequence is CSVEKGDKNIQYF. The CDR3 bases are TGCAGCGTTGAAAAAGGGGACAAAAACATTCAGTACTTC.

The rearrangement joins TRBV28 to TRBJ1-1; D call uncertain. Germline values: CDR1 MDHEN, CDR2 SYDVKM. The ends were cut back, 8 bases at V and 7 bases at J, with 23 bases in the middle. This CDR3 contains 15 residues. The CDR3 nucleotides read TGTGCCAGCCTCACCCCCCCCCCCCCCCGTAGTGAAGCTTTCTTT. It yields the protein CASLTPPPPRSEAFF.

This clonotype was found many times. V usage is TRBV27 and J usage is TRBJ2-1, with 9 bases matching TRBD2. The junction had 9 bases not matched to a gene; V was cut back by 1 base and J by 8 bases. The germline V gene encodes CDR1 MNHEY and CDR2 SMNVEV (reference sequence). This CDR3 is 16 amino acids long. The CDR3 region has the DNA TGTGCCAGCAGTTTATTGCGGGAGGGCCTTGGGGATGAGCAGTTCTTC. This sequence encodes CASSLLREGLGDEQFF.

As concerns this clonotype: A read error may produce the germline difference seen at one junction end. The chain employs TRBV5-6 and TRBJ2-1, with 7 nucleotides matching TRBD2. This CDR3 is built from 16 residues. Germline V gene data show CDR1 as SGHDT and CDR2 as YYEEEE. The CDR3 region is CASSFSREVTYNEQLF. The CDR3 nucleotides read TGTGCCAGCAGCTTTAGTCGGGAGGTAACCTACAATGAGCAGCTCTTC. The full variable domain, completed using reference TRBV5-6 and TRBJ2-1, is DAGVTQSPTHLIKTRGQQVTLRCSPKSGHDTVSWYQQALGQGPQFIFQYYEEEERQRGNFPDRFSGHQFPNYSSELNVNALLLGDSALYLCASSFSREVTYNEQLFGPGTRLTVL.

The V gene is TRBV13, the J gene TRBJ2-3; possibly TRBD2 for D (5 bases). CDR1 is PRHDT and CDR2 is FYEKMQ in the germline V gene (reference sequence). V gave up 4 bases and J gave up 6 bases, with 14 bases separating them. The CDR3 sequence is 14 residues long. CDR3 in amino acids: CASSSELIADTQYF. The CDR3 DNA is TGTGCCAGCAGCTCCGAGCTAATAGCGGATACGCAGTATTTT. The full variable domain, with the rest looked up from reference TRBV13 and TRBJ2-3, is AAGVIQSPRHLIKEKRETATLKCYPIPRHDTVYWYQQGPGQDPQFLISFYEKMQSDKGSIPDRFSAQQFSDYHSELNMSSLELGDSALYFCASSSELIADTQYFGPGTRLTVL.

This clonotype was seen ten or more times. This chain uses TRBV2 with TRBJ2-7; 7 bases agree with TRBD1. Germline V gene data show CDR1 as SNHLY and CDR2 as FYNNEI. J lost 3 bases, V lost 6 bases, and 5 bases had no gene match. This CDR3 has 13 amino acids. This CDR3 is CASRGDRDYEQYF. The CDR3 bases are TGTGCCAGCAGGGGGGACAGAGACTACGAGCAGTACTTC.

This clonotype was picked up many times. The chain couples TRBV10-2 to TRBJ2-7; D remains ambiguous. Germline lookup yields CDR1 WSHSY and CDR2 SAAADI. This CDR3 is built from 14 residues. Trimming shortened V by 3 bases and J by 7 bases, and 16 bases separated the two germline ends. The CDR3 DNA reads TGCGCCAGCAGTGACCTCCCAGACTTCTGGGAGCAGTACTTC. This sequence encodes CASSDLPDFWEQYF.

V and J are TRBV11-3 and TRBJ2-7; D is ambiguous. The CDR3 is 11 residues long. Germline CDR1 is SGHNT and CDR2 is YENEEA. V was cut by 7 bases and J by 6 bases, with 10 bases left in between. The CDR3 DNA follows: TGTGCCAGCATAGGGTGGATCGAGCAGTACTTC. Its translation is CASIGWIEQYF.

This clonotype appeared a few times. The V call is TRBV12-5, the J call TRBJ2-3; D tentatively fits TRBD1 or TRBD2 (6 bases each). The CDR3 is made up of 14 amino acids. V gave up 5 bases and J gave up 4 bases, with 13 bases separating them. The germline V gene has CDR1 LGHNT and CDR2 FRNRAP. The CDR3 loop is CASGEGGDADTQYF. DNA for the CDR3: TGTGCTAGTGGTGAGGGGGGCGACGCAGATACGCAGTATTTT. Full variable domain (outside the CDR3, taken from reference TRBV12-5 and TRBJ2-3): DARVTQTPRHKVTEMGQEVTMRCQPILGHNTVFWYRQTMMQGLELLAYFRNRAPLDDSGMPKDRFSAEMPDATLATLKIQPSEPRDSAVYFCASGEGGDADTQYFGPGTRLTVL.

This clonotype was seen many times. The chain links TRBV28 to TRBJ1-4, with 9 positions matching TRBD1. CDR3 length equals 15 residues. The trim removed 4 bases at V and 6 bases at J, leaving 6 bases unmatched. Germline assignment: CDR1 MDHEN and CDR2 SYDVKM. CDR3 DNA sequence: TGTGCCAGCAGTTCTCCGGGACAGGGCGATGAAAAACTGTTTTTT. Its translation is CASSSPGQGDEKLFF.

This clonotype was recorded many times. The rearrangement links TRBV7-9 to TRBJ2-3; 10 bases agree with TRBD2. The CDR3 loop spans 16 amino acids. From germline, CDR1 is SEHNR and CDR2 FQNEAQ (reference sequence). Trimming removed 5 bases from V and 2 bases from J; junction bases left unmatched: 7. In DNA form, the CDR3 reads TGTGCCAGCAGCGCTAGCGGGAGTAGAGACACAGATACGCAGTATTTT. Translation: CASSASGSRDTDTQYF.

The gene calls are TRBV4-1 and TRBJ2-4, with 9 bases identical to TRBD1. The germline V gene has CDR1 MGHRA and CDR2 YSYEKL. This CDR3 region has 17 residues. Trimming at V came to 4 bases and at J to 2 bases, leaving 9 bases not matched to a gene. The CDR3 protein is CASSPPGTGKSKNIQYF. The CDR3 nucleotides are TGCGCCAGCAGCCCACCCGGGACAGGGAAGTCCAAAAACATTCAGTACTTC.

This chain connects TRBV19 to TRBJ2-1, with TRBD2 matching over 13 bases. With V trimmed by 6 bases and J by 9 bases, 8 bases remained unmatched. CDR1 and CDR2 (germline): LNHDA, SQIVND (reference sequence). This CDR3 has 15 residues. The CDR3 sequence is CASSRPGLAGSEQFF. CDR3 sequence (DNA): TGTGCCAGTAGCCGACCGGGACTAGCGGGATCTGAGCAGTTCTTC.

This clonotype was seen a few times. In DNA form, the CDR3 reads TGCAGTGCTAGGGTTCCTAGCGGGAGGGAAAGCACAGATACGCAGTATTTT. This translates into CSARVPSGRESTDTQYF. The chain links TRBV20-1 to TRBJ2-3, with 12 bases that match TRBD2. The CDR3 extends over 17 amino acids. Losses at the gene ends were 3 bases for V and 0 bases for J; bases not matched to a gene: 7. The germline CDR1 and CDR2 sequences are DFQATT and SNEGSKA (reference sequence).